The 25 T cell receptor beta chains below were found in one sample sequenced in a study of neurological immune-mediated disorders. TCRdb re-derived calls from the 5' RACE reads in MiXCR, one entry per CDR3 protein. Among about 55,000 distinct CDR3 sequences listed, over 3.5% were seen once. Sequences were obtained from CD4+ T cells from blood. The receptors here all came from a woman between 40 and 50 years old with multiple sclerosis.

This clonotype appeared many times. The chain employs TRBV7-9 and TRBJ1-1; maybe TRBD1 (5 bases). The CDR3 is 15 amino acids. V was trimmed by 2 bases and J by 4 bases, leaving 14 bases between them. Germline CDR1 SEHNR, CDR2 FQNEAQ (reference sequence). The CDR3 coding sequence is TGTGCCAGCAGCTTAATGGGGGGACCTGGCACTGAAGCTTTCTTT. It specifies CASSLMGGPGTEAFF.

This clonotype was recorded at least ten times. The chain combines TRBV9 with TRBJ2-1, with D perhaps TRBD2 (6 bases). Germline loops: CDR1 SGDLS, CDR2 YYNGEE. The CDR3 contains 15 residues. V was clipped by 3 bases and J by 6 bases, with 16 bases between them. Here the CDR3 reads CASSAQEGTFNEQFF. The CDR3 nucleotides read TGTGCCAGCAGCGCCCAGGAAGGGACTTTCAATGAGCAGTTCTTC.

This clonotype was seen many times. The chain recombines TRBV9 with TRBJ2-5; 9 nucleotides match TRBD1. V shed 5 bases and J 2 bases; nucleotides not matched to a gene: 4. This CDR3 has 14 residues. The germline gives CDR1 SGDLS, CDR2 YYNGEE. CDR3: CASSAGQGQETQYF. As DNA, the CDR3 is TGTGCCAGCAGTGCCGGACAGGGGCAAGAGACCCAGTACTTC.

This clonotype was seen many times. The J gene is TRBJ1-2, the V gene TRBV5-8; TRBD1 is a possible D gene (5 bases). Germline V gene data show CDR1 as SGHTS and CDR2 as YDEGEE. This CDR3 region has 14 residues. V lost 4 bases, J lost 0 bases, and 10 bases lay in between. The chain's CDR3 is CASSHWGANYGYTF. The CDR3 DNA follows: TGTGCCAGCAGCCATTGGGGGGCTAACTATGGCTACACCTTC.

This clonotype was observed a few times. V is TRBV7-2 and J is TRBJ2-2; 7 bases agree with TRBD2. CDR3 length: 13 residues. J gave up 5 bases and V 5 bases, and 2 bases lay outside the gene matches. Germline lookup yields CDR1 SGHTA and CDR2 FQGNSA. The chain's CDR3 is CASSPGRTGELFF. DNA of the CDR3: TGTGCCAGCAGCCCCGGGAGGACCGGGGAGCTGTTTTTT.

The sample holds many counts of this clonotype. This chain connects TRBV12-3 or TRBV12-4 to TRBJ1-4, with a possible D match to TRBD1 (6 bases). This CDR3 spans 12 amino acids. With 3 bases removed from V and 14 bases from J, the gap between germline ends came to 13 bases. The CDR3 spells CASSLGGGILFF. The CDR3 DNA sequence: TGTGCCAGCAGTTTGGGAGGGGGGATCCTGTTTTTT.

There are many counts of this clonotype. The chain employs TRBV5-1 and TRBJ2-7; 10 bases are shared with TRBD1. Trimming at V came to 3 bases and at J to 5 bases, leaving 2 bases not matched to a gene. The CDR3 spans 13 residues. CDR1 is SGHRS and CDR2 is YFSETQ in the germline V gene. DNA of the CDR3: TGCGCCAGCAGCTCTGGGACAGGGGACGAGCAGTACTTC. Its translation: CASSSGTGDEQYF.

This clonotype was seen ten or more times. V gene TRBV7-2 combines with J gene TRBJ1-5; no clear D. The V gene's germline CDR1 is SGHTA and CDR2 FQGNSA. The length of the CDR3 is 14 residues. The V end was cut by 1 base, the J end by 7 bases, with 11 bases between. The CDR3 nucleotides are TGTGCCAGCAGCTTAGGTCGGTTAGTACAGCCCCAGCATTTT. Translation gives CASSLGRLVQPQHF. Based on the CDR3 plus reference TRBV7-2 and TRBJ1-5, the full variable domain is GAGVSQSPSNKVTEKGKDVELRCDPISGHTALYWYRQSLGQGLEFLIYFQGNSAPDKSGLPSDRFSAERTGGSVSTLTIQRTQQEDSAVYLCASSLGRLVQPQHFGDGTRLSIL.

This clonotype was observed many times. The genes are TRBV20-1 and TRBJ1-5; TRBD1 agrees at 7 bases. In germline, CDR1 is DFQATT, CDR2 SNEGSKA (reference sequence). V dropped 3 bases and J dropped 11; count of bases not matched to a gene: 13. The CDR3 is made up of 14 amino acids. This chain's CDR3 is CSARMAGGRMTQHF. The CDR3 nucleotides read TGCAGTGCTAGGATGGCAGGGGGACGCATGACCCAGCATTTT.

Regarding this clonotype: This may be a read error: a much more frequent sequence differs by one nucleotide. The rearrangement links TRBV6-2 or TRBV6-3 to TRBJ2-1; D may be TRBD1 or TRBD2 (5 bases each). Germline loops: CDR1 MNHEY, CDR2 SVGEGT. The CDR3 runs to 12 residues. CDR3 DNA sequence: TGTGTCAGCAGAGGGGCGGAAAATGAGCAGTTCTTC. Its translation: CVSRGAENEQFF.

The CDR3 here is CASSQGEFTNEQFF. The CDR3 nucleotides are TGTGCCAGCAGCCAGGGGGAGTTTACGAATGAGCAGTTCTTC. The chain recombines TRBV7-3 with TRBJ2-1; 7 nucleotides align to TRBD1. V lost 5 bases to trimming and J lost 7 bases; unmatched junction nucleotides: 8. The CDR3 is 14 residues long. Germline CDR1 reads SGHTA; CDR2 reads FQGTGA.

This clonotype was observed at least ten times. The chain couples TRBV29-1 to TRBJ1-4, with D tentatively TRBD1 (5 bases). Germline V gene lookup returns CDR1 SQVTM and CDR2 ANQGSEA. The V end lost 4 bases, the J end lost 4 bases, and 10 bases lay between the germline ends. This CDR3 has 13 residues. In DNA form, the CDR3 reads TGCAGCGTTGGGGGGTTCTATAATGAAAAACTGTTTTTT. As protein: CSVGGFYNEKLFF.

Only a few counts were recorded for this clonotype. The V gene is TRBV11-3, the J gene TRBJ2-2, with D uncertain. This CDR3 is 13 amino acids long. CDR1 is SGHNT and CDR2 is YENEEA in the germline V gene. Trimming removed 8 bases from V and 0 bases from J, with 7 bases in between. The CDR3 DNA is TGTGCCAGCTCAGGCGCGAACACCGGGGAGCTGTTTTTT. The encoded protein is CASSGANTGELFF.

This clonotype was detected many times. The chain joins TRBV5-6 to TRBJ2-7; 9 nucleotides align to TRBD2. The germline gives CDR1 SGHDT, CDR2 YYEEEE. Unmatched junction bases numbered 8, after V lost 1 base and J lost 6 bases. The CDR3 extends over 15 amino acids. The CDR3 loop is CASSLFQRGELEQYF. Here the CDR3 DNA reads TGTGCCAGCAGCTTGTTCCAGCGGGGGGAGCTCGAGCAGTACTTC. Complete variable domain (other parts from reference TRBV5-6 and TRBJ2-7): DAGVTQSPTHLIKTRGQQVTLRCSPKSGHDTVSWYQQALGQGPQFIFQYYEEEERQRGNFPDRFSGHQFPNYSSELNVNALLLGDSALYLCASSLFQRGELEQYFGPGTRLTVT.

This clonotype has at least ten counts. In DNA form, the CDR3 reads TGCAGTGCTAGAATGGGGGCAGGGGACATTCAGTACTTC. Encoded protein: CSARMGAGDIQYF. The J gene is TRBJ2-4, the V gene TRBV20-1; TRBD1 might be the D (6 bases). CDR1 and CDR2 (germline): DFQATT, SNEGSKA (reference sequence). The V end was cut by 2 bases, the J end by 8 bases, with 13 bases between. The CDR3 runs to 13 residues.

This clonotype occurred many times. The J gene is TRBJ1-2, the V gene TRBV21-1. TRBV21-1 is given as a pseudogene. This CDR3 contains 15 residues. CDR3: CASSLLKRPNYGYTF. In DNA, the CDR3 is TGTGCCAGCAGCTTGTTGAAACGACCTAACTATGGCTACACCTTC.

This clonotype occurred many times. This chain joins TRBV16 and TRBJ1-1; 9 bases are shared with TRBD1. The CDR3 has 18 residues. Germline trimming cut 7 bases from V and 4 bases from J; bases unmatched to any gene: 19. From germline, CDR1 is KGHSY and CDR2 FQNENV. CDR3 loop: CASTILPGQGTVVTEAFF. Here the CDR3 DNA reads TGTGCCAGCACCATACTGCCGGGACAGGGAACGGTTGTCACTGAAGCTTTCTTT.

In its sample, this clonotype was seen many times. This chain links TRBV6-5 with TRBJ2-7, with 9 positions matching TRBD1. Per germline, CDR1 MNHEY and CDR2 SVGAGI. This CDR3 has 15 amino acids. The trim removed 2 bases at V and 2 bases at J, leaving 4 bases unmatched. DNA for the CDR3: TGTGCCAGCAGTTACCACGGGACAGGGACCTACGAGCAGTACTTC. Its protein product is CASSYHGTGTYEQYF.

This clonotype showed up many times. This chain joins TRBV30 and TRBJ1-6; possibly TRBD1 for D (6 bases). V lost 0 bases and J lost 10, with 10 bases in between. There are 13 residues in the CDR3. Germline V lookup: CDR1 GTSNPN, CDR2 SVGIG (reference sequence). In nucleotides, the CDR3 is TGTGCCTGGAGTGTAGGGGGGAGCTCACCCCTCCACTTT. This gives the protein CAWSVGGSSPLHF.

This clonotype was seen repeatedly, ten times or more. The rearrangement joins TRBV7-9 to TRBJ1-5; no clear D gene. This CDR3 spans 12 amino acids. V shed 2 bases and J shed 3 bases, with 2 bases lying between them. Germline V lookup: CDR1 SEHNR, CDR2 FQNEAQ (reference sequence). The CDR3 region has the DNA TGTGCCAGCAGCTTAAACAATCAGCCCCAGCATTTT. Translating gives CASSLNNQPQHF.

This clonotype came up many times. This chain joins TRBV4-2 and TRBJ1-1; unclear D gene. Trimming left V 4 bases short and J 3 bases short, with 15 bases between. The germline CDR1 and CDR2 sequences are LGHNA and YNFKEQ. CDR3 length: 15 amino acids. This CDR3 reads CASSRGGQLDTEAFF. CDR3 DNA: TGTGCCAGCAGCCGGGGTGGGCAGCTAGACACTGAAGCTTTCTTT.

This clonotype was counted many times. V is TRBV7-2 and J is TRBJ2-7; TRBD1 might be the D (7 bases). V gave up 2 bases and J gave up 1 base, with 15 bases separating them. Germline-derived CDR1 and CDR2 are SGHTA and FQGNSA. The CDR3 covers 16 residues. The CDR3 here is CASSLYHRGGSYEQYF. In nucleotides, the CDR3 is TGTGCCAGCAGCTTATATCACAGGGGAGGATCCTACGAGCAGTACTTC. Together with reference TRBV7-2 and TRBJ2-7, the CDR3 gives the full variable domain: GAGVSQSPSNKVTEKGKDVELRCDPISGHTALYWYRQSLGQGLEFLIYFQGNSAPDKSGLPSDRFSAERTGGSVSTLTIQRTQQEDSAVYLCASSLYHRGGSYEQYFGPGTRLTVT.

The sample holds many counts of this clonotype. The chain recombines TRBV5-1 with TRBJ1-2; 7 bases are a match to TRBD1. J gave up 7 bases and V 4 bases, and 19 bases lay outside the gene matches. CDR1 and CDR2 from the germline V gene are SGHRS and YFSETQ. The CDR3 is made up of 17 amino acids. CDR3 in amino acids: CASSTGTATGYQGGYTF. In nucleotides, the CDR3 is TGCGCCAGCAGCACCGGCACCGCGACAGGGTACCAGGGTGGCTACACCTTC.

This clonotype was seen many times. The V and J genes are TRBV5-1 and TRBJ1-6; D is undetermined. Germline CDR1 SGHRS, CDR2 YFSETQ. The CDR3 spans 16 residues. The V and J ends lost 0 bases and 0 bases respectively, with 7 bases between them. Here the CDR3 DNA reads TGCGCCAGCAGCTTGGCAGAGACCTCCTATAATTCACCCCTCCACTTT. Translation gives CASSLAETSYNSPLHF. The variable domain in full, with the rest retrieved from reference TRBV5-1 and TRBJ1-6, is KAGVTQTPRYLIKTRGQQVTLSCSPISGHRSVSWYQQTPGQGLQFLFEYFSETQRNKGNFPGRFSGRQFSNSRSEMNVSTLELGDSALYLCASSLAETSYNSPLHFGNGTRLTVT.

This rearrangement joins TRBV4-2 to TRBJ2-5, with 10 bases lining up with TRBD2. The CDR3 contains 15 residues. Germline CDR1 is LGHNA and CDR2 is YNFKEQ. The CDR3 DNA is TGTGAGAGCAGCCTTAGCGGGGGGACTCAAGAGACCCAGTACTTC. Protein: CESSLSGGTQETQYF.